One and the same sample provided the 16 T cell receptor beta chains below, sequenced in a study of post-analysis software for immune sequencing data. Study outcomes and limitations: Patients used four to six TRBV segments, including TRBV5-6, TRBV5-1 and TRBV20-1, more often than controls.

Unique molecular identifiers had been added to the TCR beta cDNA libraries. One entry per CDR3 protein, called by TCRdb with MiXCR from the PCR reads. There are 450,000 to 700,000 distinct CDR3 sequences in the sample; about 40% occur only once, and about 1.5% lies in the top ten. These receptors' antigens are unknown. The material sequenced was blood. The receptors come from a girl under 18 with multiple sclerosis.

Only a few counts were recorded for this clonotype. The genes are TRBV12-3 or TRBV12-4 and TRBJ2-5; no reliable D call. This CDR3 has 11 residues. Trimming took off 4 bases at V and 4 bases at J, with 4 bases between the two ends. Here the CDR3 reads CASSYAETQYF. The CDR3 nucleotides are TGTGCCAGCAGTTACGCAGAGACCCAGTACTTC.

This chain connects TRBV6-1 to TRBJ2-1; the D is unclear. TRBJ2-7 matches the DNA end more closely, so the J call is doubtful. Germline V gene data show CDR1 as MNHNS and CDR2 as SASEGT. The length of the CDR3 is 13 residues. The CDR3 here is CASQRGANNEQYF. The DNA of the CDR3 is TGTGCCAGCCAGAGAGGAGCGAACAATGAGCAGTACTTC.

V gene TRBV7-6 combines with J gene TRBJ1-5; D gene ambiguous. Germline CDR1 is SGHVS and CDR2 is FNYEAQ. The CDR3 totals 12 residues. The V end was cut by 0 bases, the J end by 10 bases, with 7 bases between. The CDR3 here is CASSLARGPQHF. In DNA form, the CDR3 reads TGTGCCAGCAGCTTAGCGCGGGGACCCCAGCATTTT.

In this sample, this clonotype turned up a few times. The genes are TRBV12-3 or TRBV12-4 and TRBJ2-7; D is possibly TRBD1 (6 bases). The CDR3 covers 14 residues. Trimming pared 6 bases from V and 7 bases from J, leaving 19 bases between. CDR3 sequence reads: CASSPLQGNREQYF. CDR3 nucleotides: TGTGCCAGCAGCCCCCTACAGGGTAATAGAGAGCAGTACTTC.

The rearrangement uses TRBV5-1 and TRBJ2-1; tentative D call: TRBD1 (6 bases). This CDR3 region has 15 residues. With 4 bases removed from V and 4 bases from J, the gap between germline ends came to 15 bases. Germline loops: CDR1 SGHRS, CDR2 YFSETQ. In DNA, the CDR3 is TGCGCCAGCAGCCTCCCGGACAGCACTTACAATGAGCAGTTCTTC. It codes for CASSLPDSTYNEQFF. Combining the CDR3 with reference TRBV5-1 and TRBJ2-1 gives the whole variable domain KAGVTQTPRYLIKTRGQQVTLSCSPISGHRSVSWYQQTPGQGLQFLFEYFSETQRNKGNFPGRFSGRQFSNSRSEMNVSTLELGDSALYLCASSLPDSTYNEQFFGPGTRLTVL.

This clonotype was picked up a small number of times. The rearrangement joins TRBV7-8 to TRBJ1-5; D possibly corresponds to TRBD1 (5 bases). Trimming took off 2 bases at V and 6 bases at J, with 11 bases between the two ends. Germline V lookup: CDR1 SGHVS, CDR2 FQNEAQ. The CDR3 is 14 residues long. In DNA form, the CDR3 reads TGTGCCAGCAGCTTATACGACCAGGGTCAGCCCCAGCATTTT. Translated: CASSLYDQGQPQHF. Supplemented by reference TRBV7-8 and TRBJ1-5, the full variable domain reads GAGVSQSPRYKVAKRGQDVALRCDPISGHVSLFWYQQALGQGPEFLTYFQNEAQLDKSGLPSDRFFAERPEGSVSTLKIQRTQQEDSAVYLCASSLYDQGQPQHFGDGTRLSIL.

This clonotype turned up a few times. V gene TRBV12-3 or TRBV12-4 combines with J gene TRBJ1-2, with TRBD1 as a possible D gene (6 bases). Trimming removed 7 bases from V and 2 bases from J, with 14 bases in between. The CDR3 runs to 14 residues. CDR3 protein: CASTRGQENYGYTF. DNA for the CDR3: TGTGCCAGCACCCGGGGGCAGGAGAACTATGGCTACACCTTC.

The chain couples TRBV12-5 to TRBJ2-4; D may be TRBD2 (5 bases). CDR3 length: 19 residues. V lost 2 bases to trimming and J lost 0 bases, with 20 bases between them. Germline V CDR1 and CDR2: LGHNT, FRNRAP. Here the CDR3 DNA reads TGTGCTAGTGGTTTGCCTCCCCCGACGGGGAATCTAGCCAAAAACATTCAGTACTTC. Translated: CASGLPPPTGNLAKNIQYF.

The V gene is TRBV12-3 or TRBV12-4, the J gene TRBJ2-7; D may be TRBD1 (6 bases). The better agreement between TRBJ2-5 and the DNA end casts doubt on the J call. The CDR3 totals 14 residues. The CDR3 sequence: CASSLQGMRETQYF. Here the CDR3 DNA reads TGTGCCAGCAGCCTACAGGGTATGAGGGAGACCCAGTACTTC.

J is TRBJ2-1 and V is TRBV20-1, with D possibly being TRBD2 (6 bases). The last part of the DNA fits TRBJ2-7 better; the J call may be wrong. The CDR3 loop spans 14 amino acids. CDR1 is DFQATT and CDR2 is SNEGSKA in the germline V gene (reference sequence). The CDR3 DNA is TGCAGTGCTACCAGACTAGGATCCTACAATGAGCAGTACTTC. Its protein product is CSATRLGSYNEQYF.

This clonotype was observed a few times. The chain combines TRBV12-3 or TRBV12-4 with TRBJ2-3; D remains ambiguous. This CDR3 region has 12 residues. V gave up 7 bases and J gave up 3 bases, with 8 bases separating them. The CDR3 loop is CASTPPTDTQYF. In DNA form, the CDR3 reads TGTGCCAGCACCCCCCCAACAGATACGCAGTATTTT.

The sample holds a few counts of this clonotype. The chain employs TRBV10-3 and TRBJ1-5; D gene ambiguous. Deletions cut 7 bases from V and 3 bases from J, with 10 bases between. The CDR3 has 13 amino acids. Germline CDR1 is ENHRY and CDR2 is SYGVKD. The CDR3 loop reads CAITSRLNQPQHF. CDR3 coding DNA: TGTGCCATCACTTCCAGGCTCAATCAGCCCCAGCATTTT.

This clonotype was seen a few times. The chain has TRBV12-3 or TRBV12-4 and TRBJ1-2; D gene ambiguous. V lost 3 bases to trimming and J lost 3 bases, with 11 bases between them. The CDR3 spans 14 residues. The CDR3 nucleotides are TGTGCCAGCAGTTTGAGGGTGGCCTACTATGGCTACACCTTC. Translating it yields CASSLRVAYYGYTF.

This chain links TRBV4-1 with TRBJ2-3, with 9 bases matching TRBD2. CDR3 length: 16 amino acids. Trimming took 1 base from V and 3 from J; bases not matched to a gene: 5. CDR1 and CDR2 from the germline V gene are MGHRA and YSYEKL. This CDR3 is CASSQVYSGSTDTQYF. CDR3 sequence (DNA): TGCGCCAGCAGCCAAGTTTATAGCGGGAGTACAGATACGCAGTATTTT.

The rearrangement links TRBV20-1 to TRBJ2-1, with 9 nucleotides matching TRBD2. The V and J ends lost 3 bases and 9 bases, in that order; junction bases with no gene match: 12. In germline, CDR1 is DFQATT, CDR2 SNEGSKA (reference sequence). The CDR3 has 15 amino acids. The CDR3 here is CSASLRPSGKIEQFF. The CDR3 DNA reads as TGCAGTGCTAGTTTGAGACCTAGCGGGAAAATTGAGCAGTTCTTC.

This clonotype has just a few counts. The rearrangement joins TRBV3-1 to TRBJ2-7; D uncertain. This CDR3 region has 13 residues. The germline CDR1 and CDR2 sequences are LGHDT and YNNKEL (reference sequence). The V end lost 1 base, the J end lost 4 bases, and 8 bases lay between the germline ends. In DNA form, the CDR3 reads TGTGCCAGCAGCCAAGGCGTGGGTTACGAGCAGTACTTC. Translated, it gives CASSQGVGYEQYF.